What follows is one TCR beta chain and its context. The target antigen is unknown. Thyroid ultrasound and orbital computed tomography, with clinical symptoms and serum thyroxine and TRAb, informed diagnoses. The source of the sample is a study of T cells in Graves' hyperthyroidism and ophthalmopathy. Amplification of TCR beta CDR3 regions used RNA as the template. Primed by the HTBI set, a first-round RT-PCR was run on the TCR CDR3. Each CDR3 protein gets one entry after TCRdb re-called the multiplex PCR reads with MiXCR. This sample has over 650,000 distinct CDR3 sequences, with 45% found just once. Study-wide results and limits: For ophthalmopathy, model prediction preceded onset by a median about 6.2 months.

Germline CDR1 SQVTM, CDR2 ANQGSEA. This CDR3 spans 11 amino acids. Between the trimmed V and J ends, which lost 4 bases and 5 bases, there was a span of 9 bases. The rearrangement joins TRBV29-1 to TRBJ2-7; D call uncertain. Input material: peripheral blood or thyroid tissue (not recorded which). The sequence was obtained from an adult man with Graves' disease, either hyperthyroidism or ophthalmopathy (not recorded which). CDR3 in DNA: TGCAGCGTTGTTTGGGCTAACGAGCAGTACTTC. This encodes CSVVWANEQYF.